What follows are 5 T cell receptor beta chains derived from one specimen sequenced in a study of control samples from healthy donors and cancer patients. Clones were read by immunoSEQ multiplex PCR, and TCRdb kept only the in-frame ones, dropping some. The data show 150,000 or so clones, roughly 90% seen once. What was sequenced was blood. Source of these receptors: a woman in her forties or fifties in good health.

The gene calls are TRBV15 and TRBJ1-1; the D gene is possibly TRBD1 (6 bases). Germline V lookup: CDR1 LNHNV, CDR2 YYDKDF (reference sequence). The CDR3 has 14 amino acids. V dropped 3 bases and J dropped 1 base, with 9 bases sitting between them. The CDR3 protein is CATSSPDRNTEAFF. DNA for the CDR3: TGTGCCACCAGCAGCCCGGACAGGAACACTGAAGCTTTCTTT.

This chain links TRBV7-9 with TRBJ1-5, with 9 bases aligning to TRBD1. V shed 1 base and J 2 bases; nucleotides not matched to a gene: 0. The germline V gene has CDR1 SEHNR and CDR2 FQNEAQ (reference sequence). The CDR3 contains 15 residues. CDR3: CASSLGDRGNQPQHF. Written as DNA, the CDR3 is TGTGCCAGCAGCTTAGGGGACAGGGGCAATCAGCCCCAGCATTTT. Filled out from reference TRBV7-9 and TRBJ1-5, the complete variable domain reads DTGVSQNPRHKITKRGQNVTFRCDPISEHNRLYWYRQTLGQGPEFLTYFQNEAQLEKSRLLSDRFSAERPKGSFSTLEIQRTEQGDSAMYLCASSLGDRGNQPQHFGDGTRLSIL.

The CDR3 here is CASSFDRGGGTNYGYTF. The CDR3 DNA reads TGTGCCAGCAGCTTTGACAGGGGGGGAGGAACCAACTATGGCTACACCTTC. J is TRBJ1-2 and V is TRBV5-8, with TRBD1 identical over 9 bases. V dropped 2 bases and J dropped 2; count of bases not matched to a gene: 10. Per germline, CDR1 SGHTS and CDR2 YDEGEE. CDR3 length equals 17 residues. Full variable domain (outside the CDR3, taken from reference TRBV5-8 and TRBJ1-2): EAGVTQSPTHLIKTRGQQATLRCSPISGHTSVYWYQQALGLGLQFLLWYDEGEERNRGNFPPRFSGRQFPNYSSELNVNALELEDSALYLCASSFDRGGGTNYGYTFGSGTRLTVV.

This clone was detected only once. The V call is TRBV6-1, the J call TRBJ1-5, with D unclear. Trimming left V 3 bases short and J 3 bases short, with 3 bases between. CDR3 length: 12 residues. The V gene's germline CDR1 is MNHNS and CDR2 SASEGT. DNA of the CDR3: TGTGCCAGCAGTGAGGCCAATCAGCCCCAGCATTTT. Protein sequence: CASSEANQPQHF.

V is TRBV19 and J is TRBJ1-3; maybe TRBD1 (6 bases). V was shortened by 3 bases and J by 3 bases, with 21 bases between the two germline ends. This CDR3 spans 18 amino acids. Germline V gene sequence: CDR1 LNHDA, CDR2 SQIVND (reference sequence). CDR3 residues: CASSMWEWGRRDGNTIYF. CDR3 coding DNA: TGTGCCAGTAGTATGTGGGAGTGGGGGCGCAGAGATGGAAACACCATATATTTT. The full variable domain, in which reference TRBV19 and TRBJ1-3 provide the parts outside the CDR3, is DGGITQSPKYLFRKEGQNVTLSCEQNLNHDAMYWYRQDPGQGLRLIYYSQIVNDFQKGDIAEGYSVSREKKESFPLTVTSAQKNPTAFYLCASSMWEWGRRDGNTIYFGEGSWLTVV.